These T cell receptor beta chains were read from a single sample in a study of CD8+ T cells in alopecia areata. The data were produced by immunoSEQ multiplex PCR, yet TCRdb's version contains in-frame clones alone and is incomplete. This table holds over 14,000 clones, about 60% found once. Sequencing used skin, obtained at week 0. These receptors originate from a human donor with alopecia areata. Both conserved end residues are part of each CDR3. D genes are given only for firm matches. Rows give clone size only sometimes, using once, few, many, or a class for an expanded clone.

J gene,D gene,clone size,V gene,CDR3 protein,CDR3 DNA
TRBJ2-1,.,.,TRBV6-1,CASSELHESEQFF,TGTGCCAGCAGTGAATTACACGAGTCTGAGCAGTTCTTC
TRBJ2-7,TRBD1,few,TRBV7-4,CASSLVDRGDYEQYF,TGTGCCAGCAGCTTAGTAGACAGGGGGGACTACGAGCAGTACTTC
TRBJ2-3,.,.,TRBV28,CASSSGDLSTDTQYF,TGTGCCAGCAGTTCGGGGGATCTTAGCACAGATACGCAGTATTTT
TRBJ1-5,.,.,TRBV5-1,CASSLDGGDQPQHF,TGCGCCAGCAGCTTGGATGGGGGCGATCAGCCCCAGCATTTT
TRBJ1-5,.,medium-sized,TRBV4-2,CASSQDFRNSLSNQPQHF,TGTGCCAGCAGCCAAGATTTTAGGAATAGTTTAAGCAATCAGCCCCAGCATTTT
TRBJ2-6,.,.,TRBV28,CASSSLKVWSSGANVLTF,TGTGCCAGCAGCTCCCTCAAGGTTTGGAGCTCTGGGGCCAACGTCCTGACTTTC
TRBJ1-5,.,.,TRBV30,CAWSVDSNQPQHF,TGTGCCTGGAGTGTAGATAGCAATCAGCCCCAGCATTTT
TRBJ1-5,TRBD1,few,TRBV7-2,CASSLDLRGLYSNQPQHF,TGTGCCAGCAGCTTAGATTTGAGGGGGCTCTATAGCAATCAGCCCCAGCATTTT
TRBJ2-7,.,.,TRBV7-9,CASSPGPTKDEQYF,TGTGCCAGCAGCCCGGGGCCTACGAAGGACGAGCAGTACTTC
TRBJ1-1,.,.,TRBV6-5,CASSYFMNTEAFF,TGTGCCAGCAGTTACTTTATGAACACTGAAGCTTTCTTT
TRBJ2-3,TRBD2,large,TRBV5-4,CASSDQRGRTDTQYF,TGTGCCAGCAGCGATCAGCGGGGGCGCACAGATACGCAGTATTTT
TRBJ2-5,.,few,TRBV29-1,CSATRIPSEETQYF,TGCAGCGCCACGAGAATTCCTAGTGAGGAGACCCAGTACTTC
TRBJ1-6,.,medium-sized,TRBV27,CASSLVFGSSPLHF,TGTGCCAGCAGTTTAGTTTTCGGGAGTTCACCCCTCCACTTT
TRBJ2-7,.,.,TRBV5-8,CASSLFPGASYEQYF,TGTGCCAGCAGCTTATTTCCCGGGGCCTCCTACGAGCAGTACTTC
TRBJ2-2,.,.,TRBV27,CASSLSGQRAVNTGELFF,TGTGCCAGCAGTTTATCGGGACAGCGGGCGGTCAACACCGGGGAGCTGTTTTTT